The present entry profiles one TCR beta chain with its context. Other DNA sequences in the sample encode the same CDR3. The CDR3 extends over 13 amino acids. Germline assignment: CDR1 SGHNT and CDR2 YYREEE (reference sequence). V was trimmed by 1 base and J by 4 bases, leaving 6 bases between them. The sample originates from a study of blood T cell repertoires in COVID-19. Overall study context: Researchers got acute and convalescent COVID-19 samples from the United States, Italy and Spain. T cells, B-cell-depleted T cells, or PBMCs provided the cDNA or gDNA that served as material.

The authors' processing: The authors estimated nucleated cell counts from reference gene primer amplification. The method was immunoSEQ multiplex PCR; TCRdb's version includes in-frame clones alone and lacks a portion of them. Clone size and the V and J calls come from that table; the DNA yielded D and trimming. The table has 150,000 to 200,000 clones, roughly 90% seen once. Sequenced material: peripheral blood. The clonotype originates from a man in his 60s with active or convalescent COVID-19. This chain connects TRBV5-4 to TRBJ1-3; a possible D gene is TRBD1 (5 bases). The CDR3 DNA reads as TGTGCCAGCAGCTTGAACAGGGGAAACACCATATATTTT. It codes for CASSLNRGNTIYF.